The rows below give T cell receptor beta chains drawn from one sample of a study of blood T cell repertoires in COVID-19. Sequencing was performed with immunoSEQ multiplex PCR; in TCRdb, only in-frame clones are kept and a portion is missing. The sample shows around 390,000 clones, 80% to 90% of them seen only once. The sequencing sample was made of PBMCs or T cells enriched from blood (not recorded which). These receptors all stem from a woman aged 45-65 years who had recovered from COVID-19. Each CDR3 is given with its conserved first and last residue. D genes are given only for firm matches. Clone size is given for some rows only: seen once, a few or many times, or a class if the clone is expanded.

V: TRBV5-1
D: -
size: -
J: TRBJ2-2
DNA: TGCGCCAGCAGCTTGGGAGGAAACACCGGGGAGCTGTTTTTT
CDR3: CASSLGGNTGELFF

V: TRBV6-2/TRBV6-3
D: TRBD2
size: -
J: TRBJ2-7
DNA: TGTGCCAGCAGTTCCATATTGGGGGGGAGCTCCTACGAGCAGTACTTC
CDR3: CASSSILGGSSYEQYF

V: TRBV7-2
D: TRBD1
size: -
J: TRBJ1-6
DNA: TGTGCCAGCAGCTTAGACGCCAGGGGGCGGTCACCCCTCCACTTT
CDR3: CASSLDARGRSPLHF

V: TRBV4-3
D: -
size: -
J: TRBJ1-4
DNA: TGCGCCAGCAGCCAAGGGGCCAGAGAAAAACTGTTTTTT
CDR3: CASSQGAREKLFF

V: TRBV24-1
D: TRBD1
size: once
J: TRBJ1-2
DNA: TGTGCCACCAGTGACGTAAGTCGGACAGGGGAGGATGGCTACACCTTC
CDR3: CATSDVSRTGEDGYTF

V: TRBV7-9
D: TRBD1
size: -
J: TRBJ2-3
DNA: TGTGCCAGCAGCTTAGCGCAGGGGGCCACAGATACGCAGTATTTT
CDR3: CASSLAQGATDTQYF

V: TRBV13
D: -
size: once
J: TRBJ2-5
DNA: TGTGCCAGCAGCTTCCGGGCGGGCCCAGAGACCCAGTACTTC
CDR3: CASSFRAGPETQYF

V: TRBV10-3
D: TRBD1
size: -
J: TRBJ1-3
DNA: TGTGCCATCAGGACCGGGACAGCATGGGACACCATATATTTT
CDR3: CAIRTGTAWDTIYF

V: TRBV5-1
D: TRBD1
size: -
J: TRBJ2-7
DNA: TGCGCCAGCAGCTCAACAGGGGGCTCGGACGAGCAGTACTTC
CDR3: CASSSTGGSDEQYF

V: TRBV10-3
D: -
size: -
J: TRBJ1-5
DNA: TGTGCCATCAGCAGGGAGGTGGATCAGCCCCAGCATTTT
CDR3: CAISREVDQPQHF

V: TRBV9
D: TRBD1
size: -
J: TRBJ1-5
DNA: TGTGCCAGCAGCAAGGGACAGGGGGCGAGTCAGCCCCAGCATTTT
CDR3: CASSKGQGASQPQHF

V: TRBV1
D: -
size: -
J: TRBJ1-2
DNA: TGCACCAGCACCGGGGACAGGGGTTACTATGGCTACACCTTC
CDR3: CTSTGDRGYYGYTF

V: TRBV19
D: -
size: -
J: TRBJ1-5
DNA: TGTGCCAGTAGTATATCGGACAGCATCCCGGGAAAGCATTTT
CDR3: CASSISDSIPGKHF

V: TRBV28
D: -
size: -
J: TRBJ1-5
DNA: TGTGCCAGCAGCCTACTCAGCGGGCAGCCCCAGCATTTT
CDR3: CASSLLSGQPQHF

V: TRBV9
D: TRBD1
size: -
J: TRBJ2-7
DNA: TGTGCCAGCAGCGGGGACAGGGCTGGTCCCTACGAGCAGTACTTC
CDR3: CASSGDRAGPYEQYF

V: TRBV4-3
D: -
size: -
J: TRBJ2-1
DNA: TGCGCCAGCAGCCAAAATCGGGGAACGGGGAATGAGCAGTTCTTC
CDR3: CASSQNRGTGNEQFF

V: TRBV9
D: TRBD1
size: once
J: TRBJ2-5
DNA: TGTGCCAGCAGCCCCCGGACAGGGACAGAGACCCAGTACTTC
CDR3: CASSPRTGTETQYF

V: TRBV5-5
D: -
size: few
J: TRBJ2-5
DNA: TGTGCCAGTCACGGGAGCTGGGAGACCCAGTACTTC
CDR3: CASHGSWETQYF

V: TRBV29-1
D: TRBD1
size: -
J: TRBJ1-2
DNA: TGCAGCGTTGAGGGACAGGGGGCCTATGGCTACACCTTC
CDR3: CSVEGQGAYGYTF

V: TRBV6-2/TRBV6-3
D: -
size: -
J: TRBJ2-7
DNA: TGTGCCAGCAGTTCAGGGCTTTCTTCCTACGAGCAGTACTTC
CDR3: CASSSGLSSYEQYF

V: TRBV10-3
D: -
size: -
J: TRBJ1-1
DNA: TGTGCCACCATAGGGGGTATGAACACTGAAGCTTTCTTT
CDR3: CATIGGMNTEAFF

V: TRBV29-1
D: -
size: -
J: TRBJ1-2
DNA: TGCAGCGTTGCCCAGGGAACTACCTATGGCTACACCTTC
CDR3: CSVAQGTTYGYTF

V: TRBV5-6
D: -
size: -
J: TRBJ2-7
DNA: TGTGCCAGCAGCTTTGAGGACAGACTCTACGAGCAGTACTTC
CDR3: CASSFEDRLYEQYF

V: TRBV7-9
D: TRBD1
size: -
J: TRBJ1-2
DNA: TGTGCCAGCAGTTCTGAGAGACAGGGCCTCTATGGCTACACCTTC
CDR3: CASSSERQGLYGYTF

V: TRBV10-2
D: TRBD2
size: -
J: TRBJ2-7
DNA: TGCGCCAGCGCAGCGGGGGGGCCCTACGAGCAGTACTTC
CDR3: CASAAGGPYEQYF

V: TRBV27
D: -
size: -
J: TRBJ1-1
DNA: TGTGCCAGCAGTTCACGGGTGAACACTGAAGCTTTCTTT
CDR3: CASSSRVNTEAFF

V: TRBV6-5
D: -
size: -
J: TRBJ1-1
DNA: TGTGCCAGCATTAGGAACACTGAAGCTTTCTTT
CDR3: CASIRNTEAFF